Listed below are T cell receptor beta chains from one sample, sequenced in a study of Graves' ophthalmopathy and Graves' hyperthyroidism. A single record per CDR3 protein comes from TCRdb applying MiXCR to the multiplex PCR reads. The repertoire consists of roughly 610,000 distinct CDR3 sequences, with 22% occurring once and the leading ten covering around 6.5%. Sequencing input: peripheral blood. The receptors derive from a woman between 18 and 29 years old with stable Graves' hyperthyroidism. Some clones in this sample may be carry-over from other donors' samples. The CDR3 runs from the conserved cysteine through the conserved F or W. A D gene is named only where the DNA matches it firmly. The listing skips clone size in some rows; elsewhere it reads once, few, many or a size class.

J	D	V	size	CDR3	DNA
TRBJ1-2	-	TRBV19	many	CASSIWGSTNYGYTF	TGTGCCAGTAGTATCTGGGGGAGCACTAACTATGGCTACACCTTC
TRBJ2-7	TRBD2	TRBV12-3/TRBV12-4	-	CASSFWASGLSSYEQYF	TGTGCCAGCAGTTTTTGGGCTAGCGGGCTCTCCTCCTACGAGCAGTACTTC
TRBJ1-2	-	TRBV6-5	-	CASSYGGPGGYGYTF	TGTGCCAGCAGTTACGGGGGCCCGGGGGGCTATGGCTACACCTTC
TRBJ1-1	-	TRBV5-1	many	CASSLGRWANTEAFF	TGCGCCAGCAGCTTGGGACGGTGGGCAAACACTGAAGCTTTCTTT
TRBJ2-7	TRBD2	TRBV7-2	-	CASSAPGGPHEQYF	TGTGCCAGCAGCGCCCCGGGAGGGCCGCACGAGCAGTACTTC
TRBJ2-3	TRBD1	TRBV10-1	many	CASSEGTGVVYTQYF	TGCGCCAGCAGTGAAGGGACAGGGGTCGTGTATACGCAGTATTTT
TRBJ1-5	TRBD1	TRBV20-1	many	CSATGTGGSVGNQPQHF	TGCAGTGCTACCGGGACAGGGGGCTCTGTAGGCAATCAGCCCCAGCATTTT
TRBJ1-1	-	TRBV19	few	CASSIRGETEAFF	TGTGCCAGTAGTATTCGGGGGGAAACTGAAGCTTTCTTT
TRBJ1-3	-	TRBV6-1	many	CASRRDRSGSGNTIYF	TGTGCCAGCAGACGAGACAGGTCCGGCTCTGGAAACACCATATATTTT
TRBJ1-5	-	TRBV6-1	many	CASKDRNSNQPQHF	TGTGCCAGCAAAGACAGAAATAGCAATCAGCCCCAGCATTTT
TRBJ1-5	-	TRBV12-3/TRBV12-4	few	CASSLGRVGTLLNLNQPQHF	TGTGCCAGCAGTTTGGGGAGGGTCGGGACCCTCCTAAACCTCAATCAGCCCCAGCATTTT
TRBJ1-1	-	TRBV9	many	CASSVVAGSATEAFF	TGTGCCAGCAGCGTAGTGGCAGGATCGGCCACTGAAGCTTTCTTT
TRBJ1-2	-	TRBV19	-	CASFQMAGTPPVHYGYTF	TGTGCCAGTTTTCAGATGGCCGGGACACCTCCGGTCCACTATGGCTACACCTTC
TRBJ2-5	TRBD1	TRBV20-1	few	CSASGDRGEKTQYF	TGCAGTGCTAGTGGGGACAGGGGAGAGAAGACCCAGTACTTC
TRBJ2-2	-	TRBV15	many	CATSRDDGATGELFF	TGTGCCACCAGCAGAGATGATGGCGCTACCGGGGAGCTGTTTTTT
TRBJ2-7	-	TRBV12-3/TRBV12-4	few	CASRKSGDTNYEQYF	TGTGCCAGCAGAAAATCTGGGGACACCAACTACGAGCAGTACTTC
TRBJ1-2	-	TRBV6-2/TRBV6-3	many	CASSFAPTENYGYTF	TGTGCCAGCAGTTTCGCCCCGACAGAAAACTATGGCTACACCTTC
TRBJ2-6	-	TRBV12-5	many	CASGLGPSSSGANVLTF	TGTGCTAGTGGTTTGGGCCCCTCTAGCTCTGGGGCCAACGTCCTGACTTTC
TRBJ2-7	-	TRBV20-1	-	CSAPGGTDYEQYF	TGCAGTGCTCCCGGGGGGACAGACTACGAGCAGTACTTC
TRBJ1-1	-	TRBV6-1	-	CAGTGGHNTEAFF	TGTGCCGGCACCGGGGGACACAACACTGAAGCTTTCTTT
TRBJ1-1	TRBD1	TRBV20-1	many	CSARALGQLNTEAFF	TGCAGTGCTAGAGCCTTGGGACAGTTGAACACTGAAGCTTTCTTT
TRBJ2-2	-	TRBV5-1	-	CASSDGSSNTGELFF	TGCGCCAGCAGCGACGGGAGTTCGAACACCGGGGAGCTGTTTTTT
TRBJ1-2	TRBD1	TRBV6-2/TRBV6-3	few	CASSTWDRDGYTF	TGTGCCAGCAGTACTTGGGACAGGGATGGCTACACCTTC
TRBJ2-7	TRBD1	TRBV11-2	-	CASSWPGQGKTYEQYF	TGTGCCAGCAGTTGGCCCGGACAGGGTAAAACCTACGAGCAGTACTTC
TRBJ2-7	-	TRBV7-2	few	CASSRDGSTGQYF	TGTGCCAGCAGCCGGGACGGATCTACCGGGCAGTACTTC
TRBJ1-1	-	TRBV5-1	many	CASSLEGGRGTEAFF	TGCGCCAGCAGCTTGGAAGGGGGTCGGGGCACTGAAGCTTTCTTT
TRBJ1-2	-	TRBV12-3/TRBV12-4	few	CASSTLRGGYGYTF	TGTGCCAGCAGCACCCTTCGGGGGGGCTATGGCTACACCTTC
TRBJ2-7	-	TRBV10-3	many	CAISEVIVYEQYF	TGTGCCATCAGTGAAGTCATCGTATACGAGCAGTACTTC
TRBJ1-2	-	TRBV29-1	-	CSVETPGGYTF	TGCAGCGTTGAGACCCCCGGCGGCTACACCTTC
TRBJ2-2	-	TRBV12-3/TRBV12-4	many	CASSLVDRAPGGELFF	TGTGCCAGCAGTTTAGTGGACAGAGCACCGGGCGGGGAGCTGTTTTTT
TRBJ1-1	-	TRBV2	many	CASSERRGLTEAFF	TGTGCCAGCAGTGAACGGCGGGGTTTGACTGAAGCTTTCTTT
TRBJ2-7	TRBD1	TRBV7-9	many	CASSLDPGQGIGEQYF	TGTGCCAGCAGCTTAGATCCGGGACAGGGAATTGGCGAGCAGTACTTC
TRBJ1-1	-	TRBV5-5	-	CATMTDFSNTEAFF	TGTGCCACCATGACAGACTTCTCGAACACTGAAGCTTTCTTT
TRBJ2-5	-	TRBV6-1	-	CASGSRGYETQYF	TGTGCCAGTGGATCAAGGGGATACGAGACCCAGTACTTC
TRBJ1-5	-	TRBV20-1	-	CSASDTDRSQHF	TGCAGTGCTAGTGACACTGACAGGTCCCAGCATTTT
TRBJ1-5	-	TRBV6-2/TRBV6-3	-	CASSYSSGFVYQPQHF	TGTGCCAGCAGTTACTCGAGCGGGTTCGTCTATCAGCCCCAGCATTTT
TRBJ2-6	-	TRBV19	many	CASSIAGIGTGANVLTF	TGTGCCAGTAGTATAGCCGGAATCGGAACTGGGGCCAACGTCCTGACTTTC
TRBJ1-2	TRBD1	TRBV6-1	-	CASSGDSHTF	TGTGCCAGCAGTGGGGACAGTCACACCTTC
TRBJ1-2	-	TRBV12-3/TRBV12-4	many	CASSLRGHYGYTF	TGTGCCAGCAGTTTACGCGGGCACTATGGCTACACCTTC
TRBJ1-2	-	TRBV19	few	CASSAARQFYGYTF	TGTGCCAGTAGTGCCGCGAGACAGTTCTATGGCTACACCTTC
TRBJ2-5	-	TRBV2	many	CASGGRDPQETQYF	TGTGCCAGCGGGGGCCGGGATCCCCAAGAGACCCAGTACTTC
TRBJ1-1	-	TRBV6-1	many	CASTSLGGEGTEAFF	TGTGCCAGCACCAGTTTGGGGGGTGAGGGCACTGAAGCTTTCTTT
TRBJ2-6	-	TRBV30	few	CACDSSGANVLTF	TGTGCCTGTGACAGCTCTGGGGCCAACGTCCTGACTTTC
TRBJ2-2	TRBD1	TRBV11-1	few	CASSSTQGSNTGELFF	TGTGCCAGCAGCTCTACACAGGGGTCGAACACCGGGGAGCTGTTTTTT
TRBJ1-3	-	TRBV7-9	many	CASRETTSSGNTIYF	TGTGCCAGCAGGGAAACAACCAGCTCTGGAAACACCATATATTTT
TRBJ2-7	TRBD1	TRBV6-5	many	CASNSGGSSYEQYF	TGTGCCAGCAATTCAGGGGGAAGCTCCTACGAGCAGTACTTC
TRBJ2-7	-	TRBV6-1	-	CASSAPGTGIDDQYF	TGTGCCAGCAGTGCACCCGGGACCGGCATCGACGATCAGTACTTC
TRBJ2-2	TRBD2	TRBV20-1	many	CSARWLAGATGELFF	TGCAGTGCTAGATGGCTAGCGGGAGCCACCGGGGAGCTGTTTTTT